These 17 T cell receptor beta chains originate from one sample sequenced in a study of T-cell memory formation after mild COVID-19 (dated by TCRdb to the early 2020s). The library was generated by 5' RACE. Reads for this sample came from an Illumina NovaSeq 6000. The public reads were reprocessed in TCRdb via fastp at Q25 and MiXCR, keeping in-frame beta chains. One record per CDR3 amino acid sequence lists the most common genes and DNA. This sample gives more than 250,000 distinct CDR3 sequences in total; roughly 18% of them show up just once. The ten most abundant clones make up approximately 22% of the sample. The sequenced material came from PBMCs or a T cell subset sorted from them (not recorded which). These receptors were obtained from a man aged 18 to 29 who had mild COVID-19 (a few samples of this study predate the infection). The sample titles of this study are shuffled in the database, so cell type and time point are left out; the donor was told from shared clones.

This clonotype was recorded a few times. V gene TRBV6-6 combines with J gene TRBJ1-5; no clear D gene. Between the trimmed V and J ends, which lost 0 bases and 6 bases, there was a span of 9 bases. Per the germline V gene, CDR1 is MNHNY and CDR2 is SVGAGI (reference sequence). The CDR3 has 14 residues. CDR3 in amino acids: CASSYSRRAQPQHF. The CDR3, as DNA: TGTGCCAGCAGTTACTCGAGGAGGGCTCAGCCCCAGCATTTT.

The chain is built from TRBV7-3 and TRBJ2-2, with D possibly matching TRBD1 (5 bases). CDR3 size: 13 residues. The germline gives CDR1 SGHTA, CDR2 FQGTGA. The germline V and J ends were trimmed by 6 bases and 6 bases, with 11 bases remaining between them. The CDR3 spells CASRATGPGELFF. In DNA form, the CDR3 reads TGTGCCAGCAGGGCAACAGGCCCCGGGGAGCTGTTTTTT.

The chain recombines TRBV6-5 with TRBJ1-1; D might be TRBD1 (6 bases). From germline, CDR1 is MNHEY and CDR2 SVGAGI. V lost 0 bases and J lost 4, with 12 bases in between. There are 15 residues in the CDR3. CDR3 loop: CASSYSGTTTTEAFF. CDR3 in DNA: TGTGCCAGCAGTTACTCGGGGACAACGACCACTGAAGCTTTCTTT.

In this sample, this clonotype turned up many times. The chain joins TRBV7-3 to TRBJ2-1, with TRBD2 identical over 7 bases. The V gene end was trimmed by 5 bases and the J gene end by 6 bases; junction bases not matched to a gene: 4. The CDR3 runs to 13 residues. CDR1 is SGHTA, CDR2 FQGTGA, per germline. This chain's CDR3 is CASSRWGGNEQFF. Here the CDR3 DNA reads TGTGCCAGCAGCCGGTGGGGGGGCAATGAGCAGTTCTTC.

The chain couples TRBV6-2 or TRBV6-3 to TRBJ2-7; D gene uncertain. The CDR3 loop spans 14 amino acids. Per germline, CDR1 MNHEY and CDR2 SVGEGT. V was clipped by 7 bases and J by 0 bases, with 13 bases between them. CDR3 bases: TGTGCCAGCACCCTTCCCACGGCCTCCTACGAGCAGTACTTC. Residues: CASTLPTASYEQYF.

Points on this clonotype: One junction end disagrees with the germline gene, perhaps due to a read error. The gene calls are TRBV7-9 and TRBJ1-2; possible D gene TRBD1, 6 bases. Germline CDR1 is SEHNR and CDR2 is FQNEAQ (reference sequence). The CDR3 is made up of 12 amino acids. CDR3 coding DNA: TGTGCCAGCAGCTTGATAACAGGGCAGCTTCGCTTC. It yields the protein CASSLITGQLRF.

CDR3 residues: CATSRVSWRQETQYF. The CDR3 coding sequence is TGTGCCACCAGCAGAGTCTCTTGGCGGCAAGAGACCCAGTACTTC. The chain is built from TRBV15 and TRBJ2-5; no clear D. The CDR3 sequence is 15 residues long. V was cut by 1 base and J by 2 bases, with 11 bases left in between. Germline V gene data show CDR1 as LNHNV and CDR2 as YYDKDF (reference sequence). The full variable domain, its missing parts supplied by reference TRBV15 and TRBJ2-5, is DAMVIQNPRYQVTQFGKPVTLSCSQTLNHNVMYWYQQKSSQAPKLLFHYYDKDFNNEADTPDNFQSRRPNTSFCFLDIRSPGLGDTAMYLCATSRVSWRQETQYFGPGTRLLVL.

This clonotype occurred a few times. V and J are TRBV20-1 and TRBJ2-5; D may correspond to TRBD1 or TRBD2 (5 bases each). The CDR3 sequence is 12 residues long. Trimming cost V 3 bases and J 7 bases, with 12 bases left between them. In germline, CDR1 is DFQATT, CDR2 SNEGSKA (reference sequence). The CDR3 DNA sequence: TGCAGTGCTAGCGGGGCCTCGGGGACCCAGTACTTC. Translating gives CSASGASGTQYF.

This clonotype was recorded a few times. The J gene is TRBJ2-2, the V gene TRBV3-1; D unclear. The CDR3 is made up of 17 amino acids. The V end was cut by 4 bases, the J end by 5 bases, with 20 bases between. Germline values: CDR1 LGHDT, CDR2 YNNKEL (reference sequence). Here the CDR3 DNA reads TGTGCCAGCAGCCCACCTCGGACCTACCGATGGACCGGGGAGCTGTTTTTT. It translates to CASSPPRTYRWTGELFF.

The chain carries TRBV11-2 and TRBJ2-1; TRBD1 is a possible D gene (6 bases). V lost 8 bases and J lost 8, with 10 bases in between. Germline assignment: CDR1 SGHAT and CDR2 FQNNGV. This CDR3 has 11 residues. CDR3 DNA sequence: TGTGCCAGCTCGACAGGCCATGAGCAGTTCTTC. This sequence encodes CASSTGHEQFF.

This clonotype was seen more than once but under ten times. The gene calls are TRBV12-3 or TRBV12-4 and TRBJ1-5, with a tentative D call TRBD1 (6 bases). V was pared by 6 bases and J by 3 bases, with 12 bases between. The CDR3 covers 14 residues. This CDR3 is CASRVGGVNQPQHF. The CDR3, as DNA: TGTGCCAGCAGGGTAGGGGGAGTCAATCAGCCCCAGCATTTT.

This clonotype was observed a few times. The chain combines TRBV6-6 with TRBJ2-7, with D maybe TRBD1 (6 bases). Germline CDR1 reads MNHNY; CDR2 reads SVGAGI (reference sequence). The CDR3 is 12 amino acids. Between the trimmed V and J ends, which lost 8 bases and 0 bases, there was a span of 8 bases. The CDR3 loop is CASGDNSYEQYF. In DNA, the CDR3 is TGTGCCAGCGGGGACAACTCCTACGAGCAGTACTTC.

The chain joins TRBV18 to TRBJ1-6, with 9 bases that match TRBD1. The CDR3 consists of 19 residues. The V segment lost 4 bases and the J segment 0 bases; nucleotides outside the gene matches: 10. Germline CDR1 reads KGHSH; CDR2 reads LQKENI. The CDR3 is CASSLYDRGESSYNSPLHF. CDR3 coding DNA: TGTGCCAGCTCACTATATGACAGGGGGGAGAGCTCCTATAATTCACCCCTCCACTTT.

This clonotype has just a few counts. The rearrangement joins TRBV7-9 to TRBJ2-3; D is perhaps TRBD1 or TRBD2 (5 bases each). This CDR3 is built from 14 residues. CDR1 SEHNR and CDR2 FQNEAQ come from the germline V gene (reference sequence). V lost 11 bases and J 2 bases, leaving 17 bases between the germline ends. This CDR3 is CAVPGATPTDTQYF. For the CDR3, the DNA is TGTGCCGTACCCGGGGCCACCCCCACAGATACGCAGTATTTT.

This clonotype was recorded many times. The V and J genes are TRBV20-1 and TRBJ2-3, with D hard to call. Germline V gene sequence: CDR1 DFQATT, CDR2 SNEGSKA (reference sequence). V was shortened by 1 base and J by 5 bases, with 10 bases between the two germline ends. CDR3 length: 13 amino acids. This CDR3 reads CSARASSRDTQYF. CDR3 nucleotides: TGCAGTGCTAGAGCTTCCTCGAGAGATACGCAGTATTTT.

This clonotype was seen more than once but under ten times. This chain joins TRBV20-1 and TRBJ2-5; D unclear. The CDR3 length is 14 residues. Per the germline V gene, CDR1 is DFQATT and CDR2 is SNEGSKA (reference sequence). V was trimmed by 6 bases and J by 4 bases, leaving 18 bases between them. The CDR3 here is CSASPIIGRETQYF. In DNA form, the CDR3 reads TGCAGTGCCAGCCCCATAATCGGGCGAGAGACCCAGTACTTC.

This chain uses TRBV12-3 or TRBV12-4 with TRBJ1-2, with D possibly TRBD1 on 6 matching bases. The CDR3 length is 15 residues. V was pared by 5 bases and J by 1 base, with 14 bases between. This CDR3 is CASSADLRGNYGYTF. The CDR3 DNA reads TGTGCCAGCAGTGCCGACCTCAGGGGTAACTATGGCTACACCTTC.